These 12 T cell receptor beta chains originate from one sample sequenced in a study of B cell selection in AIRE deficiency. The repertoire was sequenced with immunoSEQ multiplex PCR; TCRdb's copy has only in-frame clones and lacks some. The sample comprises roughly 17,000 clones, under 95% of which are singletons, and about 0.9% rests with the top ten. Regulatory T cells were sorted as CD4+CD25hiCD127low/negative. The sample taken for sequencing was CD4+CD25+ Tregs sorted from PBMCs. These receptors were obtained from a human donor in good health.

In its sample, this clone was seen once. In DNA, the CDR3 is TGTGCCAGCAGCTCGGGACTAGCGGGCCACGGCTCCTACGAGCAGTACTTC. It yields the protein CASSSGLAGHGSYEQYF. This chain connects TRBV5-4 to TRBJ2-7, with 12 positions matching TRBD2. Germline V gene lookup returns CDR1 SGHNT and CDR2 YYREEE (reference sequence). CDR3 size: 17 residues. V lost 3 bases to trimming and J lost 0 bases; unmatched junction nucleotides: 7.

The CDR3 DNA is TGTGCCAGCAGAGCAGGACTAGCGGGAGAGACCCAGTACTTC. Its protein is CASRAGLAGETQYF. The genes are TRBV2 and TRBJ2-5; 11 bases are a match to TRBD2. Trimming cost V 6 bases and J 4 bases; bases outside gene matches: 4. This CDR3 is 14 amino acids long. The germline CDR1 and CDR2 sequences are SNHLY and FYNNEI.

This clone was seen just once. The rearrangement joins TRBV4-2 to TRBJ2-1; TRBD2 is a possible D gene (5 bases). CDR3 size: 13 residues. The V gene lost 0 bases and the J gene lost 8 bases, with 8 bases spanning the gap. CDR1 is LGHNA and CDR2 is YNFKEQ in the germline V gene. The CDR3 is CASSQDWRDEQFF. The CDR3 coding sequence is TGTGCCAGCAGCCAAGATTGGCGGGATGAGCAGTTCTTC.

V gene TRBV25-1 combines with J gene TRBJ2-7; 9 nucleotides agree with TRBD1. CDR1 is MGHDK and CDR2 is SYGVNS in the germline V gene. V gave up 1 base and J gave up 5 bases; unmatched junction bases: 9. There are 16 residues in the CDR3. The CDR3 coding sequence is TGTGCCAGCAGTGAATGGAGGGGCGGGACAGGGAACGAGCAGTACTTC. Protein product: CASSEWRGGTGNEQYF.

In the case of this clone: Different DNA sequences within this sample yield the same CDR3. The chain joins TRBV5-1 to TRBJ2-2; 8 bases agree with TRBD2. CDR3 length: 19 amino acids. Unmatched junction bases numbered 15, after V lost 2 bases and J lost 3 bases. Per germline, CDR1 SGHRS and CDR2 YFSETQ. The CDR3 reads CASSFPRGGLSLDTGELFF. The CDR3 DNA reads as TGCGCCAGCAGCTTCCCACGGGGGGGGTTGTCTTTGGACACCGGGGAGCTGTTTTTT. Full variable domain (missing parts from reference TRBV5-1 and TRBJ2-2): KAGVTQTPRYLIKTRGQQVTLSCSPISGHRSVSWYQQTPGQGLQFLFEYFSETQRNKGNFPGRFSGRQFSNSRSEMNVSTLELGDSALYLCASSFPRGGLSLDTGELFFGEGSRLTVL.

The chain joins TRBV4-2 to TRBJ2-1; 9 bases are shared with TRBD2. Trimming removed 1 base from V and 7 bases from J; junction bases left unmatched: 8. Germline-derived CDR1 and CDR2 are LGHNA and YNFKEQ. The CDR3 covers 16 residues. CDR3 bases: TGTGCCAGCAGCCAAGTCTCTAGCGGGATAGGGAATGAGCAGTTCTTC. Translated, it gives CASSQVSSGIGNEQFF.

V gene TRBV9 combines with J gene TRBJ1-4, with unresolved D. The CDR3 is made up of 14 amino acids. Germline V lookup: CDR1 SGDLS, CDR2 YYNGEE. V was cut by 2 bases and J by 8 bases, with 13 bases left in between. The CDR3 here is CASSVGLYGEKLFF. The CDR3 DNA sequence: TGTGCCAGCAGCGTTGGCTTATATGGGGAAAAACTGTTTTTT.

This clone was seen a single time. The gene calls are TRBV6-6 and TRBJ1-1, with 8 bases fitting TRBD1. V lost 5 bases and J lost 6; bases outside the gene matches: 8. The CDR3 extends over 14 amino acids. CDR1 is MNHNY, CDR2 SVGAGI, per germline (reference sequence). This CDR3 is CASSAQGARAEAFF. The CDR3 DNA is TGTGCCAGCAGTGCTCAGGGGGCGAGGGCTGAAGCTTTCTTT.

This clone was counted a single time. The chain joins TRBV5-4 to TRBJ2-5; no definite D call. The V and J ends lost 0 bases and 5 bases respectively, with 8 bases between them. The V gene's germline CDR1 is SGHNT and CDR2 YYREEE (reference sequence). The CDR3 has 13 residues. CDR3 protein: CASSLVPVETQYF. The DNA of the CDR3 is TGTGCCAGCAGCTTGGTCCCCGTGGAGACCCAGTACTTC.

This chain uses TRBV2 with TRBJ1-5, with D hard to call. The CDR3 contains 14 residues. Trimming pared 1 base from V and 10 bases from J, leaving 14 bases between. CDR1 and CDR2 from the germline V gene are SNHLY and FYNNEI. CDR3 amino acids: CASSEEGSISPQHF. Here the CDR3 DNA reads TGTGCCAGCAGTGAAGAGGGATCTATCAGCCCCCAGCATTTT.

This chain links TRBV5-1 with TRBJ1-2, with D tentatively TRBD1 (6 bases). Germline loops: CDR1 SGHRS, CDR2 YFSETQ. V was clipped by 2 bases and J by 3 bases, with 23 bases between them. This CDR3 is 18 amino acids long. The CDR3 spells CASSLSAGEGSFYYGYTF. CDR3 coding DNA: TGCGCCAGCAGCTTATCGGCAGGGGAAGGGTCTTTTTACTATGGCTACACCTTC.

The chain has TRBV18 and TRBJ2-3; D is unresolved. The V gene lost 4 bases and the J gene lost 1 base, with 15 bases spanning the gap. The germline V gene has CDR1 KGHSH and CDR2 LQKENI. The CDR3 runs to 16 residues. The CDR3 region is CASSRSGKYRTDTQYF. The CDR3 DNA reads TGTGCCAGCTCACGTTCCGGTAAATACCGCACAGATACGCAGTATTTT.